A single sample gave rise to the 19 T cell receptor beta chains below, sequenced in a study of CD8 T cells in Susac syndrome. An amount of RNA that ranged from about 0.45 to 1 ug was reverse transcribed with random hexamers. In TCRdb, the immunoSEQ multiplex PCR reads were re-called with MiXCR into one record per CDR3 protein. The sample holds roughly 80,000 distinct CDR3 sequences, 94% seen once. What was sequenced was CD8+ T cells from PBMCs. These receptors originate from a human donor with Susac syndrome.

The chain recombines TRBV20-1 with TRBJ2-5; the match to TRBD1 covers 7 bases. The J segment lost 9 bases and the V segment lost 0 bases, leaving 10 bases of the junction unmatched. Germline assignment: CDR1 DFQATT and CDR2 SNEGSKA (reference sequence). The CDR3 is 14 residues long. CDR3 bases: TGCAGTGCTAGAGATCCGTTCAAGGGGGCGGCCCAGTACTTC. It codes for CSARDPFKGAAQYF.

This chain joins TRBV9 and TRBJ2-1, with TRBD1 as a possible D gene (6 bases). V lost 2 bases, J lost 9 bases, and 12 bases lay in between. Germline values: CDR1 SGDLS, CDR2 YYNGEE. The CDR3 is made up of 13 amino acids. CDR3 region: CASSVSGVGEQFF. The CDR3 region has the DNA TGTGCCAGCAGCGTCTCAGGGGTAGGTGAGCAGTTCTTC.

The rearrangement uses TRBV5-6 and TRBJ1-6; maybe TRBD1 (5 bases). The CDR3 extends over 17 amino acids. CDR1 and CDR2 (germline): SGHDT, YYEEEE. Trimming removed 4 bases from V and 0 bases from J, with 14 bases in between. The CDR3 loop is CASSNGRGISYNSPLHF. The CDR3 DNA reads as TGTGCCAGCAGCAACGGACGGGGGATCTCCTATAATTCACCCCTCCACTTT.

This chain joins TRBV4-1 and TRBJ1-1; D is possibly TRBD1 (5 bases). From germline, CDR1 is MGHRA and CDR2 YSYEKL. V shed 1 base and J shed 4 bases, with 13 bases lying between them. The CDR3 spans 15 residues. CDR3 nucleotides: TGCGCCAGCAGCCAAGGAGACCTAGGGACCACTGAAGCTTTCTTT. Its protein product is CASSQGDLGTTEAFF.

The genes are TRBV12-3 or TRBV12-4 and TRBJ1-2; the D gene is possibly TRBD1 (5 bases). There are 15 residues in the CDR3. The germline V and J ends were trimmed by 1 base and 5 bases, with 14 bases remaining between them. The CDR3: CASSLGRQTLYGYTF. The CDR3 DNA reads TGTGCCAGCAGTTTAGGGAGACAGACCCTTTATGGCTACACCTTC.

This clonotype occurred once. The rearrangement uses TRBV15 and TRBJ2-7; 7 positions match TRBD1. CDR3 length: 14 amino acids. After removal of 2 bases from V and 2 bases from J, the junction contained 3 bases not matched to a gene. The germline V gene has CDR1 LNHNV and CDR2 YYDKDF (reference sequence). The CDR3 nucleotides are TGTGCCACCAGCAGACCGACAGGGACCTACGAGCAGTACTTC. The encoded protein is CATSRPTGTYEQYF. Full variable domain (remainder filled in from reference TRBV15 and TRBJ2-7): DAMVIQNPRYQVTQFGKPVTLSCSQTLNHNVMYWYQQKSSQAPKLLFHYYDKDFNNEADTPDNFQSRRPNTSFCFLDIRSPGLGDTAMYLCATSRPTGTYEQYFGPGTRLTVT.

The V gene is TRBV6-1, the J gene TRBJ2-7; the match to TRBD2 covers 11 bases. Germline CDR1 is MNHNS and CDR2 is SASEGT. Unmatched junction bases numbered 3, after V lost 4 bases and J lost 4 bases. The CDR3 loop spans 14 amino acids. This chain's CDR3 is CASSGTSGRYEQYF. CDR3 bases: TGTGCCAGCAGTGGGACTAGCGGGCGTTACGAGCAGTACTTC.

This chain uses TRBV13 with TRBJ2-1; D gene unclear. CDR1 is PRHDT, CDR2 FYEKMQ, per germline (reference sequence). The CDR3 spans 11 residues. CDR3 residues: CAGGSYNEQFF. CDR3 sequence (DNA): TGTGCGGGCGGCTCCTACAATGAGCAGTTCTTC.

The J gene is TRBJ1-1, the V gene TRBV19; D is ambiguous. The CDR3 sequence is 11 residues long. Germline CDR1 is LNHDA and CDR2 is SQIVND (reference sequence). The V end was cut by 5 bases, the J end by 6 bases, with 7 bases between. CDR3 coding DNA: TGTGCCAGTAGTCCCGGGGCTGAAGCTTTCTTT. Protein product: CASSPGAEAFF.

This chain joins TRBV20-1 and TRBJ2-3; 12 nucleotides align to TRBD2. This CDR3 is 15 amino acids long. Germline lookup yields CDR1 DFQATT and CDR2 SNEGSKA (reference sequence). After removal of 6 bases from V and 3 bases from J, the junction contained 7 bases not matched to a gene. The CDR3 sequence is CSARGLAGLTDTQYF. The CDR3 nucleotides read TGCAGTGCCCGTGGACTAGCGGGGTTGACAGATACGCAGTATTTT.

V gene TRBV5-1 combines with J gene TRBJ2-1, with D unresolved. With 0 bases removed from V and 7 bases from J, the gap between germline ends came to 5 bases. The CDR3 runs to 12 residues. Germline CDR1 reads SGHRS; CDR2 reads YFSETQ. The CDR3 nucleotides are TGCGCCAGCAGCTTGGAGTGGAATGAGCAGTTCTTC. Translating gives CASSLEWNEQFF.

The rearrangement joins TRBV14 to TRBJ2-5, with D perhaps matching TRBD2 (6 bases). The CDR3 length is 17 residues. The germline gives CDR1 SGHDN, CDR2 FVKESK. Trimming cost V 4 bases and J 2 bases, with 20 bases left between them. CDR3 in amino acids: CASSRGIIAVGQETQYF. The CDR3 DNA is TGTGCCAGCAGCCGAGGGATAATAGCGGTGGGTCAAGAGACCCAGTACTTC.

The V and J genes are TRBV10-3 and TRBJ2-3, with 7 bases matching TRBD2. V lost 8 bases to trimming and J lost 5 bases; unmatched junction nucleotides: 7. The CDR3 runs 13 residues. Germline V CDR1 and CDR2: ENHRY, SYGVKD. The CDR3 region is CAILGGGGDTQYF. The CDR3, as DNA: TGTGCCATCCTGGGCGGGGGAGGAGATACGCAGTATTTT.

CDR3 bases: TGCGCTATTACCGGGACCCCTAAGCGGTATCTCTACAATGAGCAGTTCTTC. As protein: CAITGTPKRYLYNEQFF. The V and J genes are TRBV5-1 and TRBJ2-1, with D perhaps being TRBD1 or TRBD2 (5 bases each). Germline CDR1 SGHRS, CDR2 YFSETQ. The CDR3 loop spans 17 amino acids.

This chain joins TRBV9 and TRBJ2-1, with TRBD2 matching over 8 bases. Trimming took 4 bases from V and 0 from J; bases not matched to a gene: 3. The CDR3 spans 15 residues. Germline V gene lookup returns CDR1 SGDLS and CDR2 YYNGEE. CDR3 residues: CASSRGGSSYNEQFF. In nucleotides, the CDR3 is TGTGCCAGCAGCCGCGGGGGGAGCTCCTACAATGAGCAGTTCTTC.

The rearrangement joins TRBV7-8 to TRBJ2-5; D is unclear. CDR3 length equals 14 residues. The V gene's germline CDR1 is SGHVS and CDR2 FQNEAQ. Trimming pared 4 bases from V and 0 bases from J, leaving 9 bases between. The CDR3: CASSSPDYQETQYF. The CDR3 bases are TGTGCCAGCAGCTCCCCCGACTACCAAGAGACCCAGTACTTC.

This chain uses TRBV18 with TRBJ2-7; TRBD2 matches 7 bases. Germline CDR1 is KGHSH and CDR2 is LQKENI. J lost 0 bases, V lost 3 bases, and 8 bases had no gene match. This CDR3 contains 16 residues. The CDR3 reads CASSPQGGGSSYEQYF. Here the CDR3 DNA reads TGTGCCAGCTCACCCCAAGGTGGCGGGAGCTCCTACGAGCAGTACTTC.

This clonotype was observed once. The DNA of the CDR3 is TGCGCCAGCAGCCAAGAGATTTCCAGGGGCGAGACCCAGTACTTC. It is translated as CASSQEISRGETQYF. The rearrangement uses TRBV4-1 and TRBJ2-5; D possibly corresponds to TRBD1 (6 bases). Trimming shortened V by 0 bases and J by 5 bases, and 13 bases separated the two germline ends. Germline CDR1 is MGHRA and CDR2 is YSYEKL. The CDR3 sequence is 15 residues long.

The chain joins TRBV19 to TRBJ2-1; D is undetermined. The V gene lost 3 bases and the J gene lost 7 bases, with 10 bases spanning the gap. In germline, CDR1 is LNHDA, CDR2 SQIVND (reference sequence). This CDR3 region has 13 residues. CDR3 sequence reads: CASSINRRNEQFF. The CDR3 coding sequence is TGTGCCAGTAGTATCAACCGACGGAATGAGCAGTTCTTC.